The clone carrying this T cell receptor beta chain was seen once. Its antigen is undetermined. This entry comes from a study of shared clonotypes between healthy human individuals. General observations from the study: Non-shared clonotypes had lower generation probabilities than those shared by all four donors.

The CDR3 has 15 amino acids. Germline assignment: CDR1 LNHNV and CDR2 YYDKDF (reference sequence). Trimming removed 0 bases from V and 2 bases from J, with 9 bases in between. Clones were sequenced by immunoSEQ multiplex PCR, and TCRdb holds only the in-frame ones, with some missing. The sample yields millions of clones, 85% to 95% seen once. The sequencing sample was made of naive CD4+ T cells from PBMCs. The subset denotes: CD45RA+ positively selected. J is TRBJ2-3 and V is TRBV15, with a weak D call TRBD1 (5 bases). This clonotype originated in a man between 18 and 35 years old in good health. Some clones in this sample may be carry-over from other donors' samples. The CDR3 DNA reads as TGTGCCACCAGCAGAGACAGGGCTGTCACAGATACGCAGTATTTT. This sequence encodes CATSRDRAVTDTQYF.